Each of the 2 T cell receptor beta chains below was sequenced from the same sample in a study of T cells after yellow fever vaccination. TCRdb ran MiXCR on the 5' RACE reads and lists one entry per CDR3 protein. The profile covers under 350,000 distinct CDR3 sequences, with approximately 4% appearing a single time and approximately 25% taken by the ten largest. Sample: PBMCs, taken 5 days after the yellow fever booster vaccination. The receptors stem from a young man who received the YFV17D yellow fever vaccine.

CDR3 bases: TGCAGCGTTGCCCACCGGACAGCTCTTGGGACCCAGTACTTC. It codes for CSVAHRTALGTQYF. The rearrangement links TRBV29-1 to TRBJ2-5; a possible D gene is TRBD1 (6 bases). CDR3 length: 14 amino acids. The V and J ends lost 4 bases and 7 bases respectively, with 19 bases between them. The germline V gene encodes CDR1 SQVTM and CDR2 ANQGSEA.

This clonotype was detected a few times. The chain uses TRBV18 and TRBJ2-1; D tentatively fits TRBD1 or TRBD2 (5 bases each). Germline values: CDR1 KGHSH, CDR2 LQKENI. Trimming stripped 0 bases from V and 6 bases from J, with 15 bases between. The CDR3 runs 16 residues. The CDR3 DNA sequence: TGTGCCAGCTCACCACCGTCTGGGGCCCGGGGCAATGAGCAGTTCTTC. This gives the protein CASSPPSGARGNEQFF. The full variable domain, completed using reference TRBV18 and TRBJ2-1, is NAGVMQNPRHLVRRRGQEARLRCSPMKGHSHVYWYRQLPEEGLKFMVYLQKENIIDESGMPKERFSAEFPKEGPSILRIQQVVRGDSAAYFCASSPPSGARGNEQFFGPGTRLTVL.